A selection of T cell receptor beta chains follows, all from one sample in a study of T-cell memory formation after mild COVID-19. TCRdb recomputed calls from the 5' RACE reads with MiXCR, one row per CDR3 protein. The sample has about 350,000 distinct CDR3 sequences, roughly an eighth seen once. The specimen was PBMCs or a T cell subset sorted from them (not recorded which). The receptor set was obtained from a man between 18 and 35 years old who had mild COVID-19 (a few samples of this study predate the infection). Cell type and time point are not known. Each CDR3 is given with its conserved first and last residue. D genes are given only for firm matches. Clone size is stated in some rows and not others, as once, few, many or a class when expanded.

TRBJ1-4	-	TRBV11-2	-	CASSLRREKLFF	TGTGCCAGCAGCTTACGCCGCGAAAAACTGTTTTTT
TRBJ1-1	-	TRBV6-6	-	CASSYATEAFF	TGTGCCAGCAGTTACGCCACTGAAGCTTTCTTT
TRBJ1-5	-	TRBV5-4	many	CASSLGWDQPQHF	TGTGCCAGCAGCTTGGGGTGGGATCAGCCCCAGCATTTT
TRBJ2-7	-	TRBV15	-	CATSRPGFPYEQYF	TGTGCCACCAGCAGACCAGGGTTTCCTTACGAGCAGTACTTC
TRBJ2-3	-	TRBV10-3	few	CATQSTDTQYF	TGTGCCACGCAGAGCACAGATACGCAGTATTTT
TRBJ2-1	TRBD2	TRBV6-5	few	CASNPGGSSGNEQFF	TGTGCCAGCAACCCCGGGGGGTCTAGCGGCAATGAGCAGTTCTTC
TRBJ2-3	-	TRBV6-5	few	CASNPAGIDTQYF	TGTGCCAGCAACCCGGCGGGTATTGATACGCAGTATTTT
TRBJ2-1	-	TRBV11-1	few	CASSKKGGTFFYNEQFF	TGTGCCAGCAGCAAAAAGGGGGGGACTTTCTTCTACAATGAGCAGTTCTTC
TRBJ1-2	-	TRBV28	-	CASSPGTLYGYTF	TGTGCCAGCAGCCCAGGGACCCTCTATGGCTACACCTTC
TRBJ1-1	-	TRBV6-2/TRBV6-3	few	CASSPTREDGEAFF	TGTGCCAGCAGTCCGACCCGGGAGGACGGTGAAGCTTTCTTT
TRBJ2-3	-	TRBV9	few	CASSVGVPGKRSTDTQYF	TGTGCCAGCAGCGTAGGAGTCCCGGGGAAGCGGAGCACAGATACGCAGTATTTT
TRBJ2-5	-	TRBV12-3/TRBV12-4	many	CASSLPWTAKETQYF	TGTGCCAGCAGTTTGCCCTGGACGGCAAAAGAGACCCAGTACTTC
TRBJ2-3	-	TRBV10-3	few	CASSLKRSGDTQYF	TGTGCCAGCAGTTTAAAGAGGTCCGGAGATACGCAGTATTTT
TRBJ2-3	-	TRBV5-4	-	CASSLGRFTDTQYF	TGTGCCAGCAGCTTGGGGCGGTTCACAGATACGCAGTATTTT
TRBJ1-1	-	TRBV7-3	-	CASSLNPLGGARASNEAFF	TGTGCCAGCAGCTTAAATCCCCTAGGGGGGGCCAGGGCGTCCAACGAAGCTTTCTTT
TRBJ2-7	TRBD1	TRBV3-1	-	CASRQTRDRADEQYF	TGTGCCAGCAGACAAACCCGGGACAGGGCCGACGAGCAGTACTTC
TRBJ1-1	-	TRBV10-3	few	CAITKGEGTEAFF	TGTGCCATCACTAAGGGGGAGGGCACTGAAGCTTTCTTT
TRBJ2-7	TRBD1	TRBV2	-	CASSDRGWAYEQYF	TGTGCCAGCAGCGACAGGGGTTGGGCCTACGAGCAGTACTTC
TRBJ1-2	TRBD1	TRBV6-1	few	CASREQDRDNYGYTF	TGTGCCAGCAGGGAACAAGACAGGGACAACTATGGCTACACCTTC
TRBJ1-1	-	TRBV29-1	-	CSADANTEAFF	TGCAGCGCTGATGCGAACACTGAAGCTTTCTTT
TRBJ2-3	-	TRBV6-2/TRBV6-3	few	CASSYSRAQLTDTQYF	TGTGCCAGCAGTTACTCGAGAGCCCAGCTCACAGATACGCAGTATTTT
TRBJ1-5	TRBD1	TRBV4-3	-	CASSQEIQGATDQPQHF	TGCGCCAGCAGCCAAGAGATTCAGGGGGCGACGGATCAGCCCCAGCATTTT
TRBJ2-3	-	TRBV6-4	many	CASSLASGTDTQYF	TGTGCCAGCAGTCTAGCTTCAGGAACAGATACGCAGTATTTT
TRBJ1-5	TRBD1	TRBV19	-	CASSPTGGDQPQHF	TGTGCCAGTAGTCCGACAGGGGGAGATCAGCCCCAGCATTTT
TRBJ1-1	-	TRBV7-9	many	CASSEVAYTEAFF	TGTGCCAGCAGCGAAGTGGCATATACTGAAGCTTTCTTT